Shown below are 26 T cell receptor beta chains from a single sample sequenced in a study of CD8 T cells in Susac syndrome. RNA, at roughly 0.5 to 1 ug, was reverse transcribed with random hexamers. A single record per CDR3 protein comes from TCRdb applying MiXCR to the immunoSEQ multiplex PCR reads. The table includes around 80,000 distinct CDR3 sequences, about 95% detected once. What was sequenced was CD8+ T cells from PBMCs. The origin of the receptors is a human donor with Susac syndrome.

The chain uses TRBV9 and TRBJ2-3, with D unresolved. Germline V gives CDR1 SGDLS, CDR2 YYNGEE. The CDR3 covers 12 residues. Between the trimmed V and J ends, which lost 3 bases and 6 bases, there was a span of 8 bases. CDR3 DNA: TGTGCCAGCAGCGCGGCTAGGGATACGCAGTATTTT. Translated, it gives CASSAARDTQYF.

DNA of the CDR3: TGTGCCAGCAGCCCGACGGAGGGCGAAACCGGGGAGCTGTTTTTT. It yields the protein CASSPTEGETGELFF. The rearrangement uses TRBV9 and TRBJ2-2; a weak D match, TRBD2 (6 bases). The CDR3 runs to 15 residues. The germline V and J ends were trimmed by 4 bases and 5 bases, with 15 bases remaining between them. CDR1 is SGDLS, CDR2 YYNGEE, per germline.

The CDR3 is CASSGWGMNTEAFF. CDR3 coding DNA: TGTGCCAGCAGCGGATGGGGTATGAACACTGAAGCTTTCTTT. The V and J genes are TRBV9 and TRBJ1-1; D ambiguous. Trimming took 3 bases from V and 0 from J, leaving 9 bases between them. The CDR3 length is 14 residues. Germline-derived CDR1 and CDR2 are SGDLS and YYNGEE.

This chain joins TRBV4-1 and TRBJ2-1; D is unresolved. Trimming removed 1 base from V and 2 bases from J, with 9 bases in between. Germline assignment: CDR1 MGHRA and CDR2 YSYEKL. This CDR3 contains 15 residues. The CDR3 is CASSQVRGTYNEQFF. CDR3 sequence (DNA): TGCGCCAGCAGCCAAGTCCGCGGTACCTACAATGAGCAGTTCTTC.

The V call is TRBV20-1, the J call TRBJ2-7, with 12 bases fitting TRBD1. CDR1 DFQATT and CDR2 SNEGSKA come from the germline V gene (reference sequence). Unmatched junction bases numbered 7, after V lost 4 bases and J lost 3 bases. The CDR3 consists of 15 residues. DNA for the CDR3: TGCAGTGCTATGACCGGGACAGGGGGCTTCTACGAGCAGTACGTC. Encoded protein: CSAMTGTGGFYEQYV.

This clonotype was seen only once. The rearrangement uses TRBV4-3 and TRBJ1-2, with D possibly being TRBD1 (5 bases). Germline V gene data show CDR1 as LGHNA and CDR2 as YSLEER. Between the trimmed V and J ends, which lost 1 base and 7 bases, there was a span of 22 bases. CDR3 size: 17 residues. The CDR3 sequence is CASSQGSGQGKMTGYTF. The CDR3 bases are TGCGCCAGCAGCCAAGGCTCTGGGCAGGGTAAAATGACTGGCTACACCTTC.

The V call is TRBV29-1, the J call TRBJ2-3; 9 bases fit TRBD2. CDR3 length: 17 residues. J gave up 7 bases and V 6 bases, and 20 bases lay outside the gene matches. Germline CDR1 reads SQVTM; CDR2 reads ANQGSEA. The CDR3 DNA reads as TGCAGCGTAGCCAACCTGGGCGGGAGGGCCATGCTTAATACGCAGTATTTT. This translates into CSVANLGGRAMLNTQYF.

A single count supports this clonotype. This chain links TRBV3-1 with TRBJ2-3; TRBD1 agrees at 9 bases. This CDR3 has 15 residues. CDR1 and CDR2 from the germline V gene are LGHDT and YNNKEL (reference sequence). V gave up 5 bases and J gave up 3 bases; unmatched junction bases: 6. The CDR3 loop is CASSADRGGTDTQYF. Here the CDR3 DNA reads TGTGCCAGCAGCGCGGACAGGGGAGGTACAGATACGCAGTATTTT.

There are a few counts of this clonotype. This rearrangement joins TRBV7-9 to TRBJ1-1; the D is unclear. V shed 5 bases and J shed 5 bases, with 6 bases lying between them. From germline, CDR1 is SEHNR and CDR2 FQNEAQ (reference sequence). The CDR3 is 11 amino acids. This CDR3 reads CASSPGTEAFF. The CDR3, as DNA: TGTGCCAGCAGCCCGGGTACTGAAGCTTTCTTT.

The rearrangement joins TRBV7-9 to TRBJ1-3; D remains unclear. The V end lost 5 bases, the J end lost 1 base, and 9 bases lay between the germline ends. CDR3 length: 14 residues. The V gene's germline CDR1 is SEHNR and CDR2 FQNEAQ (reference sequence). CDR3 nucleotide sequence: TGTGCCAGCAGCCCTCGCACATCTGGAAACACCATATATTTT. Amino acid sequence: CASSPRTSGNTIYF.

The rearrangement links TRBV6-1 to TRBJ1-5, with D tentatively TRBD1 (5 bases). Germline-derived CDR1 and CDR2 are MNHNS and SASEGT. With 6 bases removed from V and 3 bases from J, the gap between germline ends came to 18 bases. The CDR3 length is 16 residues. The CDR3 protein is CASRQARGGNNQPQHF. The CDR3 coding sequence is TGTGCCAGCAGGCAGGCCCGGGGCGGCAACAATCAGCCCCAGCATTTT.

The J gene is TRBJ2-3, the V gene TRBV7-9; D possibly uses TRBD1 or TRBD2 (5 bases each). CDR1 SEHNR and CDR2 FQNEAQ come from the germline V gene (reference sequence). The CDR3 extends over 12 amino acids. V was pared by 11 bases and J by 3 bases, with 12 bases between. The CDR3 reads CASRDGTDTQYF. CDR3 DNA sequence: TGTGCCTCCCGGGACGGTACAGATACGCAGTATTTT.

The rearrangement uses TRBV3-1 and TRBJ2-1, with TRBD2 identical over 11 bases. CDR3 size: 16 residues. The germline gives CDR1 LGHDT, CDR2 YNNKEL (reference sequence). V shed 4 bases, J shed 9 bases, and the junction held 11 bases outside the gene matches. CDR3 bases: TGTGCCAGCAGCCTATCACTAGCGGGAGTTTATGGTGAGCAGTTCTTC. Amino acids: CASSLSLAGVYGEQFF.

This sequence joins TRBV5-1 and TRBJ1-2; tentatively, D is TRBD1 (5 bases). The germline V gene has CDR1 SGHRS and CDR2 YFSETQ. The CDR3 is 14 residues long. V was clipped by 4 bases and J by 4 bases, with 14 bases between them. CDR3 bases: TGCGCCAGCAGCCCGCCGACAGCGGCCTATGGCTACACCTTC. Residues: CASSPPTAAYGYTF.

The J gene is TRBJ2-3, the V gene TRBV9; 11 bases are a match to TRBD2. The CDR3 is 17 amino acids. Unmatched junction bases numbered 4, after V lost 0 bases and J lost 1 base. Germline CDR1 reads SGDLS; CDR2 reads YYNGEE. As DNA, the CDR3 is TGTGCCAGCAGCGTAGGTGGTAGCGGGAGGGGCACAGATACGCAGTATTTT. This gives the protein CASSVGGSGRGTDTQYF.

V is TRBV13 and J is TRBJ2-7; tentatively, D is TRBD1 or TRBD2 (5 bases each). The CDR3 runs 14 residues. Trimming stripped 0 bases from V and 6 bases from J, with 12 bases between. Germline CDR1 is PRHDT and CDR2 is FYEKMQ (reference sequence). The CDR3 sequence is CASSLGLAGAEQYV. The CDR3 bases are TGTGCCAGCAGCTTAGGCCTAGCTGGGGCCGAGCAGTACGTC.

The chain has TRBV29-1 and TRBJ2-1; 10 nucleotides match TRBD2. CDR3 length equals 15 residues. The V and J ends lost 6 bases and 7 bases, in that order; junction bases with no gene match: 12. Germline CDR1 reads SQVTM; CDR2 reads ANQGSEA. CDR3 sequence: CSVALAGEGGNEQFF. CDR3 DNA sequence: TGCAGCGTGGCCCTAGCGGGAGAGGGGGGGAATGAGCAGTTCTTC.

This clonotype is a singleton in its sample. V is TRBV19 and J is TRBJ2-1; the D is unclear. Trimming removed 3 bases from V and 0 bases from J, with 9 bases in between. The CDR3 runs to 15 residues. Per the germline V gene, CDR1 is LNHDA and CDR2 is SQIVND (reference sequence). CDR3 protein: CASSMQTNSYNEQFF. The CDR3 DNA sequence: TGTGCCAGTAGTATGCAGACCAACTCCTACAATGAGCAGTTCTTC.

The rearrangement joins TRBV13 to TRBJ1-2, with D uncertain. Per germline, CDR1 PRHDT and CDR2 FYEKMQ (reference sequence). There are 14 residues in the CDR3. The V end was cut by 3 bases, the J end by 1 base, with 9 bases between. DNA of the CDR3: TGTGCCAGCAGCTTTGGACGGAATAACTATGGCTACACCTTC. Protein sequence: CASSFGRNNYGYTF.

CDR3: CASSFGGTMGEQFF. The CDR3 DNA sequence: TGTGCCAGCAGTTTCGGCGGGACCATGGGTGAGCAGTTCTTC. The chain employs TRBV12-3 or TRBV12-4 and TRBJ2-1; D is possibly TRBD2 (6 bases). V shed 3 bases and J shed 9 bases, with 15 bases lying between them. The CDR3 sequence is 14 residues long.

V is TRBV30 and J is TRBJ2-7; unclear D gene. CDR1 and CDR2 from the germline V gene are GTSNPN and SVGIG (reference sequence). The CDR3 extends over 13 amino acids. V was pared by 0 bases and J by 5 bases, with 11 bases between. CDR3 nucleotide sequence: TGTGCCTGGAGTGTACTTTGGGTCCACGAGCAGTACTTC. It is translated as CAWSVLWVHEQYF.

The chain employs TRBV5-1 and TRBJ2-1; 8 bases fit TRBD1. The germline V gene has CDR1 SGHRS and CDR2 YFSETQ. V dropped 3 bases and J dropped 9; count of bases not matched to a gene: 8. This CDR3 comprises 14 residues. The CDR3 loop reads CASSWTGNGGEQFF. The CDR3 nucleotides read TGCGCCAGCAGCTGGACAGGGAATGGCGGTGAGCAGTTCTTC.

V gene TRBV29-1 combines with J gene TRBJ2-1, with no clear D. The CDR3 runs 12 residues. The V and J ends lost 0 bases and 8 bases respectively, with 8 bases between them. The germline V gene encodes CDR1 SQVTM and CDR2 ANQGSEA. The CDR3, as DNA: TGCAGCGTTGAAGAAAGAGCTGATGAGCAGTTCTTC. Translating gives CSVEERADEQFF.

This clonotype was found once. The genes are TRBV5-1 and TRBJ2-7; 7 bases align to TRBD1. The length of the CDR3 is 15 residues. Germline CDR1 is SGHRS and CDR2 is YFSETQ. Trimming at V came to 3 bases and at J to 0 bases, leaving 6 bases not matched to a gene. CDR3 sequence reads: CASSSTGTDSYEQYF. CDR3 sequence (DNA): TGCGCCAGCAGCTCGACCGGGACAGACTCCTACGAGCAGTACTTC.

V usage is TRBV20-1 and J usage is TRBJ2-1; D unclear. Germline V gives CDR1 DFQATT, CDR2 SNEGSKA (reference sequence). V was pared by 4 bases and J by 3 bases, with 13 bases between. The CDR3 consists of 14 residues. The chain's CDR3 is CSATEWADYNEQFF. The CDR3 DNA is TGCAGTGCTACCGAGTGGGCGGACTACAATGAGCAGTTCTTC.

The J gene is TRBJ2-3, the V gene TRBV20-1; 11 bases are a match to TRBD2. The CDR3 spans 15 residues. J lost 0 bases, V lost 6 bases, and 5 bases had no gene match. Per germline, CDR1 DFQATT and CDR2 SNEGSKA (reference sequence). In DNA form, the CDR3 reads TGCAGTGCCGAACTAGCGGGGGAGAGCACAGATACGCAGTATTTT. Translated: CSAELAGESTDTQYF.